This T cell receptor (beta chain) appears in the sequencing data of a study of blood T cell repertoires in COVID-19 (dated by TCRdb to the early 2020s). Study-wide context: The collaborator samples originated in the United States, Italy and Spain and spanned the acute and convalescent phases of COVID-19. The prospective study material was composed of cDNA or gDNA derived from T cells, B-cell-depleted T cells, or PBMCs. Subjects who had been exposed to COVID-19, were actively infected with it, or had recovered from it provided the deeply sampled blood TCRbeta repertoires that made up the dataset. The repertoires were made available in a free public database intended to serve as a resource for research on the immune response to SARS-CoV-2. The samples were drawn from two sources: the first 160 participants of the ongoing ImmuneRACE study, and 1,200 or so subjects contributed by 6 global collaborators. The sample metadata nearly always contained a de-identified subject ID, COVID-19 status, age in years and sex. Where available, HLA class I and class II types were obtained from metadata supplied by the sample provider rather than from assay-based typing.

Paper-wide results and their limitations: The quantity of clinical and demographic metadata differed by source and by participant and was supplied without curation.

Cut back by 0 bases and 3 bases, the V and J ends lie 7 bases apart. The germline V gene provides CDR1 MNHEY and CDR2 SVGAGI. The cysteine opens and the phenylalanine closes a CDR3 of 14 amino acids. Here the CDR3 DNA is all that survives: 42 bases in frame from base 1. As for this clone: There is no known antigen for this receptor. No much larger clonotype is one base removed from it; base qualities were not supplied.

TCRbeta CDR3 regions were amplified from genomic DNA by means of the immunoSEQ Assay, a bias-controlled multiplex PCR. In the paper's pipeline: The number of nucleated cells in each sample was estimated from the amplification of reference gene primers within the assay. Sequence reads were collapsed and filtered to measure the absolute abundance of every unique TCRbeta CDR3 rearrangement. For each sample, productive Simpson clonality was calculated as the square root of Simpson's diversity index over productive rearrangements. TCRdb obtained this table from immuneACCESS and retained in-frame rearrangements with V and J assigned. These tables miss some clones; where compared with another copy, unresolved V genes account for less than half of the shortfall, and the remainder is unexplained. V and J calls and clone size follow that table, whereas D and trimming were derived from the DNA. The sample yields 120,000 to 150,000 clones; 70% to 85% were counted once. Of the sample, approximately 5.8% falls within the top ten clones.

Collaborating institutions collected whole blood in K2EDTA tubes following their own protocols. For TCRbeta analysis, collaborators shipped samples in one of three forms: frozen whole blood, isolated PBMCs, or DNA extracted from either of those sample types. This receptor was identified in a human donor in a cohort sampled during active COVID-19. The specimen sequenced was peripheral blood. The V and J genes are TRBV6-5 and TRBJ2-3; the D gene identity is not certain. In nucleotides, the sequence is TGTGCCAGCAGTTACTCGCTCGGTACAGATACGCAGTATTTT. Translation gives CASSYSLGTDTQYF.